This T cell receptor (beta chain) derives from a study of shared clonotypes between healthy human individuals. Study results and limitations: Relative to clonotypes present in all four donors, those not shared had lower generation probabilities.

Looked up from germline, CDR1 is SGDLS and CDR2 is YYNGEE. V gave up 4 bases and J gave up 4 bases, with 8 bases separating them. CDR3 length equals 13 residues. CD8 cells regarded as naive lacked CD45RO, were positively chosen for CCR7, and omitted terminally differentiated effector memory CD45RA+ cells. On this clone itself: Antigen specificity is unknown. At the DNA level, this CDR3 is encoded by other sequences in the same sample as well.

Assay: immunoSEQ multiplex PCR; the TCRdb copy retains only in-frame clones and omits some. The sample includes about 610,000 clones, about 96% of them seen just once. The receptor was isolated from a woman in her thirties in good health. Sequencing was carried out using naive CD8+ T cells sorted from blood. This rearrangement joins TRBV9 to TRBJ2-2; D is uncertain. The CDR3 bases are TGTGCCAGCAGCCCCCCTCGCACCGGGGAGCTGTTTTTT. Residues: CASSPPRTGELFF. Full variable domain (outside the CDR3, taken from reference TRBV9 and TRBJ2-2): DSGVTQTPKHLITATGQRVTLRCSPRSGDLSVYWYQQSLDQGLQFLIQYYNGEERAKGNILERFSAQQFPDLHSELNLSSLELGDSALYFCASSPPRTGELFFGEGSRLTVL.